The entry that follows covers one T cell receptor (beta chain) sequence. Read sequence stops 3 residues before the CDR3 end, and the germline J gene provides the missing end. This entry belongs to a study of Tregs in tolerant kidney transplant recipients. Thawed PBMCs were FACS-sorted into unstimulated CD4+CD25+CD127- regulatory T cells, CD4+CD25- non-regulatory cells, CD4 and CD8 cells. Sequenced by immunoSEQ multiplex PCR; TCRdb stores in-frame clones only, minus some. The ten top clones account for roughly 0.8%, within a sample of about 52,000 clones. Trimming took off 5 bases at V and 4 bases at J, with 19 bases between the two ends. From germline, CDR1 is DFQATT and CDR2 SNEGSKA (reference sequence). The CDR3 spans 15 residues.

The sequencing used CD4+ T cells from blood, collected before the transplant. The receptor's source is a human donor who received a combined kidney and bone marrow transplant. The chain couples TRBV20-1 to TRBJ2-3, with D maybe TRBD2 (6 bases). CDR3 DNA (partial): TGCAGTGCTGGGGAACGTCACGGGGGTCCAGATACG. Encoded protein: CSAGERHGGPDT. The complete CDR3 reads CSAGERHGGPDTQYF.